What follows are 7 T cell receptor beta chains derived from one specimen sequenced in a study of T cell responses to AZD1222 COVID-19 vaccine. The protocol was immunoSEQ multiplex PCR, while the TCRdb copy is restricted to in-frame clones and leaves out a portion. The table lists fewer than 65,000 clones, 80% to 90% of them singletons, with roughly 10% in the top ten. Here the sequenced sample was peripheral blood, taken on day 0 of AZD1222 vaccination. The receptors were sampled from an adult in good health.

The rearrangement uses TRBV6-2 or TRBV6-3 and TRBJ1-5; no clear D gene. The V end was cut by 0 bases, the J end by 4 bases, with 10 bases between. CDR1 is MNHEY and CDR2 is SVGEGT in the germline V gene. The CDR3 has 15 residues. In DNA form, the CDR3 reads TGTGCCAGCAGTTACTCGTGGCAGAGGAATCAGCCCCAGCATTTT. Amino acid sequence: CASSYSWQRNQPQHF.

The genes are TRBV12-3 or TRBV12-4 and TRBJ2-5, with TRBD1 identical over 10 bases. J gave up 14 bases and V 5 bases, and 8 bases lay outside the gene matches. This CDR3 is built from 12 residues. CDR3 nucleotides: TGTGCCAGCAGTCGGGGCGGGACAGGGGATTACTTC. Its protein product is CASSRGGTGDYF.

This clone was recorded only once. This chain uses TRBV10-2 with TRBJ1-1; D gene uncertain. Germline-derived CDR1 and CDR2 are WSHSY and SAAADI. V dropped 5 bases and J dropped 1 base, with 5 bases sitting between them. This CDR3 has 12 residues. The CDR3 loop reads CASSPTNTEAFF. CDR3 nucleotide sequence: TGCGCCAGCAGTCCCACGAACACTGAAGCTTTCTTT.

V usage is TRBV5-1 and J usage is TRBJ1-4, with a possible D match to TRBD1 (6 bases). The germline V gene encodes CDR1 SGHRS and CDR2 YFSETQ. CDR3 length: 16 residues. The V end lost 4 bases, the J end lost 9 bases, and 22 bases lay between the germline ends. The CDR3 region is CASSPAGSGGEKKLFF. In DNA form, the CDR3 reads TGCGCCAGCAGCCCGGCCGGGAGCGGGGGCGAGAAAAAACTGTTTTTT.

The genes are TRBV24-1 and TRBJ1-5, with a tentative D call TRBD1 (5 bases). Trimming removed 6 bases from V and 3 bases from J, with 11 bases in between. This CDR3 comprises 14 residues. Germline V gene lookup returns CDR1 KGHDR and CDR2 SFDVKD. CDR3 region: CATSSGDLNQPQHF. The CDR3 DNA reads TGTGCCACCAGTTCGGGGGACCTCAATCAGCCCCAGCATTTT.

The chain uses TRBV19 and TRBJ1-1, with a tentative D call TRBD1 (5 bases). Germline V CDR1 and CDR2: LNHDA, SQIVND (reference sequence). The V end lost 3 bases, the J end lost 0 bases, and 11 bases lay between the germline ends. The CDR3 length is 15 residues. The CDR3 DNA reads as TGTGCCAGTAGTATGTTGAAGGGGATGAACACTGAAGCTTTCTTT. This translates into CASSMLKGMNTEAFF.

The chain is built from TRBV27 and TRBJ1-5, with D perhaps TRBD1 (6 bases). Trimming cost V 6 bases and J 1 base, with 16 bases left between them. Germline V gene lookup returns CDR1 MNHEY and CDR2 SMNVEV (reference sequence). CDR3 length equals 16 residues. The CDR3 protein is CASRPHRDGSNQPQHF. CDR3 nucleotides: TGTGCCAGCAGGCCTCACAGGGACGGGAGCAATCAGCCCCAGCATTTT.